The 7 T cell receptor beta chains below all came from one sample that was sequenced in a study of blood T cell repertoires in COVID-19. This table comes from immunoSEQ multiplex PCR, and its TCRdb copy is limited to in-frame clones, with some not included. The sample shows some 400,000 clones, approximately 90% of them seen only once. The sample was PBMCs or T cells enriched from blood (not recorded which). The receptor source for this set is a woman aged 40 to 50 who had been exposed to COVID-19.

The chain has TRBV7-3 and TRBJ2-1; D unclear. There are 14 residues in the CDR3. The germline V gene has CDR1 SGHTA and CDR2 FQGTGA. V shed 5 bases and J shed 0 bases, with 8 bases lying between them. The DNA of the CDR3 is TGTGCCAGCAGCGCTCCAGGCTCCTACAATGAGCAGTTCTTC. It yields the protein CASSAPGSYNEQFF.

In regard to this clone: This specimen includes other DNA sequences encoding the same CDR3. V usage is TRBV7-2 and J usage is TRBJ1-1, with a weak D call TRBD1 (5 bases). The CDR3 spans 13 residues. Germline CDR1 reads SGHTA; CDR2 reads FQGNSA. Deletions cut 2 bases from V and 5 bases from J, with 9 bases between. Here the CDR3 reads CASSLSGGTEAFF. In DNA form, the CDR3 reads TGTGCCAGCAGCTTATCGGGGGGAACTGAAGCTTTCTTT.

V is TRBV5-1 and J is TRBJ2-3; 7 bases map to TRBD1. The CDR3 runs 17 residues. V shed 2 bases, J shed 4 bases, and the junction held 13 bases outside the gene matches. Germline values: CDR1 SGHRS, CDR2 YFSETQ. This CDR3 reads CASSLDPNRGSSDTQYF. CDR3 in DNA: TGCGCCAGCAGCTTAGACCCCAACAGGGGATCGTCAGATACGCAGTATTTT.

V usage is TRBV6-4 and J usage is TRBJ2-1, with D maybe TRBD2 (5 bases). The CDR3 extends over 14 amino acids. Germline assignment: CDR1 MRHNA and CDR2 SNTAGT. V was cut by 6 bases and J by 0 bases, with 9 bases left in between. This CDR3 is CASSREGSYNEQFF. CDR3 DNA: TGTGCCAGCAGCCGAGAGGGCTCCTACAATGAGCAGTTCTTC.

The V and J genes are TRBV5-4 and TRBJ1-3; 8 nucleotides agree with TRBD1. Germline CDR1 SGHNT, CDR2 YYREEE (reference sequence). The CDR3 runs to 17 residues. Germline trimming cut 0 bases from V and 2 bases from J; bases unmatched to any gene: 7. The CDR3 DNA reads TGTGCCAGCAGCTTGGCCCCAGGGGGCCCCACTGGAAACACCATATATTTT. It is translated as CASSLAPGGPTGNTIYF.

The chain links TRBV18 to TRBJ1-2, with D perhaps TRBD1 (5 bases). Germline CDR1 and CDR2: KGHSH and LQKENI. The CDR3 is 14 residues long. Trimming cost V 6 bases and J 4 bases, with 15 bases left between them. CDR3 DNA: TGTGCCAGCTCGACAGACCTGGATGGCTATGGCTACACCTTC. It encodes CASSTDLDGYGYTF.

V is TRBV25-1 and J is TRBJ2-1, with 9 bases fitting TRBD2. Per the germline V gene, CDR1 is MGHDK and CDR2 is SYGVNS. The V and J ends lost 4 bases and 2 bases, in that order; junction bases with no gene match: 6. This CDR3 contains 16 residues. The CDR3 DNA sequence: TGTGCCAGCAGTGGTATTAGCGGGGGCGCCTACAATGAGCAGTTCTTC. Its translation is CASSGISGGAYNEQFF.